The 3 T cell receptor beta chains below come from one sample, sequenced in a study of human CD8 memory T cell subsets. TCR beta libraries were made by UMI-labeled 5' RACE. TCRdb reanalyzed the 5' RACE reads and collapses them to one entry per CDR3 protein, without DNA. This table holds thousands of distinct CDR3 sequences. The sequenced sample consisted of CD8+ T cells from PBMCs. Receptors were obtained from a human donor in good health.

This clonotype is classed as medium-sized by frequency. The rearrangement uses TRBV20-1 and TRBJ2-3; TCRdb indicates TRBD2, and absent DNA this call remains unverified. Germline assignment: CDR1 DFQATT and CDR2 SNEGSKA (reference sequence). The CDR3 is made up of 14 amino acids. CDR3 sequence reads: CSARGGVEWDTQYF.

V and J are TRBV2 and TRBJ2-7; no DNA is available, so the TRBD1 call from TCRdb remains unchecked. There are 15 residues in the CDR3. Germline V gives CDR1 SNHLY, CDR2 FYNNEI. The CDR3 protein is CASSEGGGPTYEQYF.

Its frequency marks this clonotype as large. CDR3 region: CASSEGTGKNQRKETQYF. The chain uses TRBV10-1 and TRBJ2-5; TCRdb outputs TRBD1, but without DNA this stays unchecked. CDR3 length: 18 amino acids. Germline assignment: CDR1 WNHNN and CDR2 SYGVQD (reference sequence).